These T cell receptor beta chains were read from a single sample in a study of blood T cell repertoires in COVID-19. TCRdb's copy holds only in-frame clones and misses some; the assay was immunoSEQ multiplex PCR. The table has about 170,000 clones, roughly 90% seen once. The specimen was peripheral blood. These receptors were taken from a man aged 45 to 65 with acute or convalescent COVID-19. CDR3s include the opening cysteine and the closing phenylalanine or tryptophan. The D gene is left open where the match is weak. For some rows the clone size is stated as once, few or many, or as a class when expanded; others skip it.

J: TRBJ2-2
D: TRBD1
V: TRBV3-1/TRBV3-2
size: -
CDR3: CASSLRTGATGELFF
DNA: TGTGCCAGCAGCCTCAGGACAGGGGCCACCGGGGAGCTGTTTTTT

J: TRBJ1-1
D: TRBD1
V: TRBV27
size: -
CDR3: CASSPRTGGIPEAFF
DNA: TGTGCCAGCAGTCCACGGACAGGTGGGATCCCTGAAGCTTTCTTT

J: TRBJ2-7
D: TRBD1
V: TRBV2
size: once
CDR3: CASRPAGTGSYEQYF
DNA: TGTGCCAGCAGACCCGCCGGGACAGGTTCCTACGAGCAGTACTTC

J: TRBJ1-5
D: -
V: TRBV27
size: -
CDR3: CASSLSGDGQPQHF
DNA: TGTGCCAGCAGTTTATCAGGGGATGGTCAGCCCCAGCATTTT

J: TRBJ1-1
D: TRBD1
V: TRBV7-2
size: -
CDR3: CASNLRTGDNTEAFF
DNA: TGTGCCAGCAACCTAAGAACAGGGGACAACACTGAAGCTTTCTTT

J: TRBJ2-2
D: TRBD2
V: TRBV9
size: -
CDR3: CASSAGGTNTGELFF
DNA: TGTGCCAGCAGCGCGGGGGGGACGAACACCGGGGAGCTGTTTTTT

J: TRBJ1-5
D: -
V: TRBV18
size: -
CDR3: CASSLDSQPQHF
DNA: TGTGCCAGCTCACTAGACAGTCAGCCCCAGCATTTT

J: TRBJ2-1
D: -
V: TRBV10-3
size: -
CDR3: CAISESTAYNEQFF
DNA: TGTGCCATCAGTGAGTCGACAGCCTACAATGAGCAGTTCTTC

J: TRBJ1-1
D: -
V: TRBV12-3/TRBV12-4
size: -
CDR3: CASSPEGVAFF
DNA: TGTGCCAGCAGCCCAGAGGGAGTTGCTTTCTTT

J: TRBJ2-1
D: -
V: TRBV24-1
size: once
CDR3: CATSDGGRAHEQFF
DNA: TGTGCCACCAGTGACGGGGGAAGGGCCCATGAGCAGTTCTTC

J: TRBJ2-2
D: -
V: TRBV28
size: -
CDR3: CASRHDTGELFF
DNA: TGTGCCAGCAGACACGACACCGGGGAGCTGTTTTTT

J: TRBJ2-7
D: TRBD1
V: TRBV11-3
size: -
CDR3: CASSLGQSYEQYF
DNA: TGTGCCAGCAGCTTGGGACAGTCCTACGAGCAGTACTTC

J: TRBJ1-6
D: -
V: TRBV28
size: -
CDR3: CASQGLSDSPLHF
DNA: TGTGCCAGTCAGGGTCTTTCGGATTCACCCCTCCACTTT

J: TRBJ2-2
D: TRBD1
V: TRBV18
size: -
CDR3: CASSPIQGPGELFF
DNA: TGTGCCAGCTCACCAATACAGGGGCCGGGGGAGCTGTTTTTT

J: TRBJ2-5
D: -
V: TRBV29-1
size: -
CDR3: CSILGQSEGETQYF
DNA: TGCAGCATCCTCGGACAGTCAGAGGGAGAGACCCAGTACTTC

J: TRBJ1-2
D: TRBD1
V: TRBV2
size: -
CDR3: CASREGARGYTF
DNA: TGTGCCAGCAGGGAGGGGGCGCGAGGCTACACCTTC

J: TRBJ1-6
D: -
V: TRBV30
size: few
CDR3: CAWNTYNSPLHF
DNA: TGTGCCTGGAACACCTATAATTCACCCCTCCACTTT